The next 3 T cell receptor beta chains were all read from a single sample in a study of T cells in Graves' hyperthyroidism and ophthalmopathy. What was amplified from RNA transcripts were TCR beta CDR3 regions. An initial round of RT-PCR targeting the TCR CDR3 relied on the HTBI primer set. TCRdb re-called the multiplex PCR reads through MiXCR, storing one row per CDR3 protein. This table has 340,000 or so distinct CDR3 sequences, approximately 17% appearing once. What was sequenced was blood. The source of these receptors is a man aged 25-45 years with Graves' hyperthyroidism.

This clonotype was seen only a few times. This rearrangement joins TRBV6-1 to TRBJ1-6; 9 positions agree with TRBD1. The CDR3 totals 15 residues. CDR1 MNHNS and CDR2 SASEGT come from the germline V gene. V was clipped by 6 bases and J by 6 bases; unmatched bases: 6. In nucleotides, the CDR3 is TGTGCCAGCAGGGGGGACAGGGCGTCTAATTCACCCCTCCACTTT. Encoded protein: CASRGDRASNSPLHF.

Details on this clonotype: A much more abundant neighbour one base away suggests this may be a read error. In nucleotides, the CDR3 is TGCAGTGCTGTGGACAGGACGAACACTGAAGTTTTCTTT. It translates to CSAVDRTNTEVFF. The V call is TRBV20-1, the J call TRBJ1-1, with TRBD1 identical over 7 bases. This CDR3 region has 13 residues. Germline CDR1 is DFQATT and CDR2 is SNEGSKA (reference sequence).

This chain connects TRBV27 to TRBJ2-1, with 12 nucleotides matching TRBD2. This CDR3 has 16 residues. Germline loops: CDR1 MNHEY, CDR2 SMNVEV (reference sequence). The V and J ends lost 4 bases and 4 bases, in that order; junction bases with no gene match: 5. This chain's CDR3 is CASSSDGTSGYNEQFF. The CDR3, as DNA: TGTGCCAGCAGTTCCGACGGGACTAGCGGGTACAATGAGCAGTTCTTC.